The 11 T cell receptor beta chains given below trace back to one sample, sequenced in a study of CD8 T cells in ankylosing spondylitis. TCRdb ran MiXCR on the 5' RACE reads and lists one entry per CDR3 protein. The table has 250,000 or so distinct CDR3 sequences, around 10% seen once. The specimen was blood, either unsorted or a sorted T cell fraction (not recorded which). The origin of the receptors is a male donor with ankylosing spondylitis or in good health (not recorded which).

This clonotype came up many times. The chain carries TRBV7-6 and TRBJ1-1; D unresolved. The CDR3 spans 17 residues. V lost 5 bases and J lost 6, with 25 bases in between. Germline CDR1 is SGHVS and CDR2 is FNYEAQ. CDR3 loop: CASSPTLSSSGGAEAFF. The CDR3 bases are TGTGCCAGCAGCCCTACGCTTTCGTCCTCGGGTGGCGCTGAAGCTTTCTTT.

This clonotype was recorded many times. The chain is built from TRBV20-1 and TRBJ2-2, with no clear D. Trimming pared 0 bases from V and 7 bases from J, leaving 12 bases between. The V gene's germline CDR1 is DFQATT and CDR2 SNEGSKA (reference sequence). The CDR3 loop spans 14 amino acids. For the CDR3, the DNA is TGCAGTGCTAGAGAGAGTGTAGCTCGCGGGGAGCTGTTTTTT. It specifies CSARESVARGELFF.

This clonotype came up many times. The chain recombines TRBV21-1 with TRBJ2-7; the D call in the table, TRBD1, was not verified against the DNA. TRBV21-1 represents a pseudogene. This CDR3 comprises 15 residues. As DNA, the CDR3 is TGTGCCAGCAGCAAAAATGGGCCGGGAGACTACGAGCAGTACTTC. Amino acids: CASSKNGPGDYEQYF.

This clonotype was found many times. The genes are TRBV4-2 and TRBJ2-3; 10 bases align to TRBD1. CDR1 LGHNA and CDR2 YNFKEQ come from the germline V gene. V lost 3 bases, J lost 3 bases, and 9 bases stayed unmatched. The CDR3 totals 17 residues. This chain's CDR3 is CASSQSGRDRGTDTQYF. CDR3 DNA sequence: TGTGCCAGCAGCCAGAGTGGCCGGGACAGGGGAACAGATACGCAGTATTTT.

This clonotype was counted many times. This chain links TRBV3-1 with TRBJ2-1; 8 bases fit TRBD2. This CDR3 has 16 residues. V shed 4 bases and J 7 bases; nucleotides not matched to a gene: 12. Germline V CDR1 and CDR2: LGHDT, YNNKEL (reference sequence). The CDR3 sequence is CASSPEWAGGVNEQFF. CDR3 in DNA: TGTGCCAGCAGCCCCGAATGGGCGGGGGGCGTTAATGAGCAGTTCTTC.

This clonotype was seen many times. The CDR3 reads CASSFGPYNEQFF. Here the CDR3 DNA reads TGTGCCAGCAGTTTTGGGCCTTACAATGAGCAGTTCTTC. This rearrangement joins TRBV12-3 or TRBV12-4 to TRBJ2-1; D not certain. Trimming removed 3 bases at V and 4 bases at J, with 7 bases between. The CDR3 is 13 amino acids.

This clonotype was counted once. This chain joins TRBV7-9 and TRBJ2-1; D ambiguous. The CDR3 has 11 residues. Germline CDR1 SEHNR, CDR2 FQNEAQ (reference sequence). V dropped 8 bases and J dropped 6 bases, with 8 bases sitting between them. DNA for the CDR3: TGTGCCAGCCGAGTAGGCAATGAGCAGTTCTTC. As protein: CASRVGNEQFF.

This clonotype was counted ten times or more. The chain has TRBV5-1 and TRBJ2-2; the D gene is possibly TRBD1 (5 bases). CDR3 size: 14 residues. The V gene lost 4 bases and the J gene lost 4 bases, with 11 bases spanning the gap. Germline V gives CDR1 SGHRS, CDR2 YFSETQ. This CDR3 reads CASSPGFGTGELFF. The CDR3 DNA follows: TGCGCCAGCAGCCCAGGGTTTGGCACCGGGGAGCTGTTTTTT.

This clonotype came up a few times. This rearrangement joins TRBV5-5 to TRBJ1-1; no firm D call. Germline V gene lookup returns CDR1 SGHKS and CDR2 YYEKEE (reference sequence). V was trimmed by 3 bases and J by 2 bases, leaving 11 bases between them. The length of the CDR3 is 14 residues. CDR3 in amino acids: CASSSRTANTEAFF. The CDR3 nucleotides are TGTGCCAGCAGCTCTCGGACGGCTAACACTGAAGCTTTCTTT.

The sample holds many counts of this clonotype. The chain uses TRBV20-1 and TRBJ2-1, with 7 bases that match TRBD1. The CDR3 is made up of 14 amino acids. J lost 0 bases, V lost 4 bases, and 3 bases had no gene match. CDR1 and CDR2 from the germline V gene are DFQATT and SNEGSKA (reference sequence). The CDR3 region is CSAIWDSSYNEQFF. CDR3 DNA sequence: TGCAGTGCTATTTGGGACAGCTCCTACAATGAGCAGTTCTTC.

The rearrangement joins TRBV28 to TRBJ1-5; 8 nucleotides line up with TRBD1. This CDR3 has 19 residues. Germline CDR1 MDHEN, CDR2 SYDVKM. V shed 1 base and J 2 bases; nucleotides not matched to a gene: 13. For the CDR3, the DNA is TGTGCCAGCAGTTTATTCCGGACAGGGAGGGGAAGTGGCAATCAGCCCCAGCATTTT. Translating gives CASSLFRTGRGSGNQPQHF.